A selection of T cell receptor beta chains follows, all from one sample in a study of blood T cells in healthy people across ages. TCRdb re-called the 5' RACE reads through MiXCR, storing one row per CDR3 protein. This sample has about 670,000 distinct CDR3 sequences, with roughly half found just once. Specimen: blood. Every receptor here comes from an elderly woman in good health. The CDR3 runs from the conserved cysteine through the conserved F or W. Each record gives: J gene, V gene, clone size, CDR3 protein. Clone size is stated in some rows and not others, as once, few, many or a class when expanded.

J gene: TRBJ2-3
V gene: TRBV7-3
clone size: NA
CDR3 protein: CASSTRPSTDTQYF

J gene: TRBJ2-1
V gene: TRBV12-3/TRBV12-4
clone size: many
CDR3 protein: CASSFDGPAYNEQFF

J gene: TRBJ2-1
V gene: TRBV27
clone size: many
CDR3 protein: CASSSGPREQFF

J gene: TRBJ1-1
V gene: TRBV29-1
clone size: few
CDR3 protein: CSGATGKNTEAFF

J gene: TRBJ2-7
V gene: TRBV18
clone size: NA
CDR3 protein: CASSPRALYERLGKVYEQYF

J gene: TRBJ1-6
V gene: TRBV4-1
clone size: NA
CDR3 protein: CASSPGQGSSPLHF

J gene: TRBJ2-3
V gene: TRBV6-5
clone size: NA
CDR3 protein: CASSSHGLTDTQYF

J gene: TRBJ2-3
V gene: TRBV2
clone size: few
CDR3 protein: CASTDPGLAVRLDTQYF

J gene: TRBJ1-4
V gene: TRBV28
clone size: NA
CDR3 protein: CASLQGEKLFF

J gene: TRBJ2-5
V gene: TRBV12-3/TRBV12-4
clone size: NA
CDR3 protein: CASSPPSGSYNEQYF

J gene: TRBJ1-1
V gene: TRBV6-5
clone size: NA
CDR3 protein: CASSYYRGASRKATEAFF

J gene: TRBJ2-3
V gene: TRBV7-3
clone size: many
CDR3 protein: CASSLVTSGRGTDTQYF

J gene: TRBJ2-5
V gene: TRBV28
clone size: many
CDR3 protein: CASSSNTGIQETQYF

J gene: TRBJ2-1
V gene: TRBV5-1
clone size: few
CDR3 protein: CASSLDYSGIYNEQFF

J gene: TRBJ1-5
V gene: TRBV28
clone size: NA
CDR3 protein: CASSPPTENQPQHF

J gene: TRBJ1-1
V gene: TRBV27
clone size: many
CDR3 protein: CASSLYRAGTEAFF

J gene: TRBJ1-2
V gene: TRBV2
clone size: NA
CDR3 protein: CASSPTGHSNYGYTF

J gene: TRBJ2-3
V gene: TRBV10-3
clone size: NA
CDR3 protein: CAISLAGSTDTQYF

J gene: NA
V gene: TRBV20-1
clone size: once
CDR3 protein: CSAPLGQHYEQYF

J gene: TRBJ2-3
V gene: TRBV10-3
clone size: NA
CDR3 protein: CAISDGKTSGRAGSLDTQYF

J gene: TRBJ1-6
V gene: TRBV12-3/TRBV12-4
clone size: few
CDR3 protein: CASSLSVNSPLHF

J gene: TRBJ1-4
V gene: TRBV21-1
clone size: NA
CDR3 protein: CASSIEGREEKLFF

J gene: TRBJ2-3
V gene: TRBV4-1
clone size: few
CDR3 protein: CASSQIAGGITDTQYF

J gene: TRBJ2-3
V gene: TRBV12-3/TRBV12-4
clone size: NA
CDR3 protein: CASSRLGADTQYF

J gene: TRBJ2-7
V gene: TRBV5-1
clone size: once
CDR3 protein: CASSSQGDSEQYF

J gene: TRBJ1-1
V gene: TRBV20-1
clone size: NA
CDR3 protein: CSAPLPRGRNTEAFF

J gene: TRBJ1-2
V gene: TRBV5-5
clone size: once
CDR3 protein: CASSLEGGTTNYGYTF

J gene: TRBJ2-5
V gene: TRBV27
clone size: NA
CDR3 protein: CASSLLASAGQETQYF

J gene: TRBJ1-5
V gene: TRBV3-1
clone size: few
CDR3 protein: CASSQESGSNQPQHF

J gene: TRBJ2-4
V gene: TRBV6-1
clone size: once
CDR3 protein: CASSGGQLYYEQCF

J gene: TRBJ2-3
V gene: TRBV5-4
clone size: many
CDR3 protein: CASRTTSGMTDTQYF

J gene: TRBJ2-3
V gene: TRBV20-1
clone size: once
CDR3 protein: CSASLAGDTQYF

J gene: TRBJ2-7
V gene: TRBV12-3/TRBV12-4
clone size: NA
CDR3 protein: CASSPPDFYEQYF

J gene: TRBJ2-3
V gene: TRBV7-9
clone size: few
CDR3 protein: CASSAGRDTQYF

J gene: TRBJ2-4
V gene: TRBV12-3/TRBV12-4
clone size: many
CDR3 protein: CASRGSYGHQNIQYF

J gene: TRBJ2-1
V gene: TRBV7-2
clone size: NA
CDR3 protein: CASSSGVLAGEQFF

J gene: TRBJ1-1
V gene: TRBV6-2/TRBV6-3
clone size: NA
CDR3 protein: CASSLTRGIEAFF

J gene: TRBJ1-2
V gene: TRBV5-1
clone size: NA
CDR3 protein: CASSLGPDTRDITF

J gene: TRBJ2-1
V gene: TRBV2
clone size: many
CDR3 protein: CATNGDRGANEQFF

J gene: TRBJ1-2
V gene: TRBV4-2
clone size: many
CDR3 protein: CASSQYGTGTGHGYTF

J gene: TRBJ2-3
V gene: TRBV4-3
clone size: NA
CDR3 protein: CASSQDRATSIGDTQYF

J gene: TRBJ2-5
V gene: TRBV24-1
clone size: NA
CDR3 protein: CATSDEELTETQYF

J gene: TRBJ1-6
V gene: TRBV6-5
clone size: few
CDR3 protein: CASTLRQNNSPLHF